These 29 T cell receptor beta chains came from one sample sequenced in a study of T cells in Graves' hyperthyroidism and ophthalmopathy. Regions amplified from RNA transcripts were the TCR beta CDR3 regions. Using the HTBI primer set, a first-round RT-PCR was run on the TCR CDR3. Via MiXCR, TCRdb re-called the multiplex PCR reads, giving one row per CDR3 protein. The sample includes hundreds of thousands of distinct CDR3 sequences, less than 25% of them seen just once. The sample comprised blood. These receptors were obtained from a man aged 25-45 years with Graves' ophthalmopathy.

There are many counts of this clonotype. V usage is TRBV7-2 and J usage is TRBJ2-1, with D tentatively TRBD1 (6 bases). The germline V gene encodes CDR1 SGHTA and CDR2 FQGNSA. The CDR3 contains 15 residues. V lost 5 bases and J 0 bases, leaving 11 bases between the germline ends. CDR3 sequence (DNA): TGTGCCAGCAGCCCGGACAGAACCTCCTACAATGAGCAGTTCTTC. Its translation is CASSPDRTSYNEQFF.

The V gene is TRBV7-6, the J gene TRBJ2-2; 8 bases map to TRBD2. CDR1 is SGHVS and CDR2 is FNYEAQ in the germline V gene. CDR3 size: 13 residues. V dropped 5 bases and J dropped 6; count of bases not matched to a gene: 2. The CDR3 nucleotides are TGTGCCAGCAGCGGACTAGCCCCCGGGGAGCTGTTTTTT. Translated: CASSGLAPGELFF. The full variable domain, with the rest looked up from reference TRBV7-6 and TRBJ2-2, is GAGVSQSPRYKVTKRGQDVALRCDPISGHVSLYWYRQALGQGPEFLTYFNYEAQQDKSGLPNDRFSAERPEGSISTLTIQRTEQRDSAMYRCASSGLAPGELFFGEGSRLTVL.

V usage is TRBV28 and J usage is TRBJ2-7; D is ambiguous. Looked up from germline, CDR1 is MDHEN and CDR2 is SYDVKM. Trimming cost V 5 bases and J 0 bases, with 5 bases left between them. The CDR3 extends over 12 amino acids. CDR3 nucleotides: TGTGCCAGCAGTCACCCCTCCTACGAGCAGTACTTC. The encoded protein is CASSHPSYEQYF.

The V call is TRBV11-2, the J call TRBJ2-4; D not certain. The CDR3 totals 16 residues. The V gene lost 0 bases and the J gene lost 0 bases, with 9 bases spanning the gap. Germline loops: CDR1 SGHAT, CDR2 FQNNGV. CDR3 amino acids: CASSLDSGAAKNIQYF. Here the CDR3 DNA reads TGTGCCAGCAGCTTAGATTCAGGCGCAGCCAAAAACATTCAGTACTTC.

The chain employs TRBV3-1 and TRBJ2-7; TRBD2 agrees at 10 bases. The CDR3 has 19 amino acids. Trimming took 1 base from V and 2 from J; bases not matched to a gene: 14. The germline gives CDR1 LGHDT, CDR2 YNNKEL (reference sequence). The CDR3 DNA reads as TGTGCCAGCAGCCAAGGCGGGATAAGACGACTAGCGGGTACCTACGAGCAGTACTTC. Protein product: CASSQGGIRRLAGTYEQYF.

The V gene is TRBV29-1, the J gene TRBJ2-1, with 11 nucleotides matching TRBD2. This CDR3 is built from 15 residues. The junction had 5 bases not matched to a gene; V was cut back by 6 bases and J by 1 base. CDR1 SQVTM and CDR2 ANQGSEA come from the germline V gene. In DNA, the CDR3 is TGCAGCGTGGCCCGACTAGCGGGGTCCTACAATGAGCAGTTCTTC. Its protein product is CSVARLAGSYNEQFF.

This clonotype has at least ten counts. The J gene is TRBJ2-7, the V gene TRBV20-1, with D tentatively TRBD2 (6 bases). This CDR3 is built from 13 residues. The germline V gene has CDR1 DFQATT and CDR2 SNEGSKA (reference sequence). V was trimmed by 3 bases and J by 6 bases, leaving 15 bases between them. The CDR3 reads CSASSPGESEQYF. The CDR3 DNA follows: TGCAGTGCTAGTTCCCCGGGAGAGTCCGAGCAGTACTTC.

The chain carries TRBV30 and TRBJ2-5; D is ambiguous. Germline CDR1 reads GTSNPN; CDR2 reads SVGIG (reference sequence). Trimming cost V 1 base and J 5 bases, with 8 bases left between them. The CDR3 spans 12 residues. The DNA for the CDR3 is TGTGCCTGGAGTGATCTGGGGGAGACCCAGTACTTC. It yields the protein CAWSDLGETQYF.

This clonotype was seen ten or more times. The J gene is TRBJ1-1, the V gene TRBV5-1; 8 bases line up with TRBD1. CDR3 size: 16 residues. V lost 4 bases, J lost 1 base, and 9 bases stayed unmatched. Germline values: CDR1 SGHRS, CDR2 YFSETQ. The CDR3 is CASSGGTGRTNTEAFF. CDR3 nucleotides: TGCGCCAGCAGCGGCGGGACAGGTCGTACGAACACTGAAGCTTTCTTT.

The chain links TRBV19 to TRBJ1-2, with 8 bases fitting TRBD1. The CDR3 length is 16 residues. The germline V gene encodes CDR1 LNHDA and CDR2 SQIVND (reference sequence). After removal of 5 bases from V and 0 bases from J, the junction contained 8 bases not matched to a gene. The CDR3 bases are TGTGCCAGTAGTCGCGACAGGGGCGCTACTAACTATGGCTACACCTTC. It is translated as CASSRDRGATNYGYTF.

This clonotype has at least ten counts. The chain joins TRBV12-3 or TRBV12-4 to TRBJ1-5; D possibly corresponds to TRBD1 (5 bases). V was pared by 3 bases and J by 7 bases, with 13 bases between. The CDR3 loop spans 14 amino acids. This chain's CDR3 is CASSFDRGGQPQHF. As DNA, the CDR3 is TGTGCCAGCAGTTTTGATAGGGGCGGCCAGCCCCAGCATTTT.

The V gene is TRBV28, the J gene TRBJ2-7; 7 nucleotides line up with TRBD1. Trimming cost V 6 bases and J 2 bases; bases outside gene matches: 7. The germline V gene has CDR1 MDHEN and CDR2 SYDVKM. This CDR3 is 14 amino acids long. This CDR3 reads CASSHLGTAYEQYF. The CDR3 DNA reads as TGTGCCAGCAGCCACCTTGGGACAGCCTACGAGCAGTACTTC.

This sequence joins TRBV6-1 and TRBJ1-1; D is perhaps TRBD1 (5 bases). Germline V CDR1 and CDR2: MNHNS, SASEGT. This CDR3 is built from 16 residues. Trimming removed 6 bases at V and 0 bases at J, with 17 bases between. CDR3 sequence: CASSDYPGTVNTEAFF. Here the CDR3 DNA reads TGTGCCAGCAGCGACTATCCCGGGACGGTGAACACTGAAGCTTTCTTT.

This clonotype was picked up a small number of times. The rearrangement joins TRBV7-2 to TRBJ2-7, with 9 bases matching TRBD2. The CDR3 has 15 amino acids. V was clipped by 1 base and J by 2 bases; unmatched bases: 3. Germline CDR1 reads SGHTA; CDR2 reads FQGNSA. The CDR3 reads CASSLGLAVTYEQYF. The CDR3 region has the DNA TGTGCCAGCAGCTTAGGACTAGCGGTTACCTACGAGCAGTACTTC.

The J gene is TRBJ2-2, the V gene TRBV7-9, with D tentatively TRBD1 (5 bases). Per germline, CDR1 SEHNR and CDR2 FQNEAQ (reference sequence). The CDR3 has 16 amino acids. Trimming took off 5 bases at V and 6 bases at J, with 19 bases between the two ends. CDR3 loop: CASSHLRINRPGELFF. The DNA of the CDR3 is TGTGCCAGCAGCCACTTGAGAATCAACAGGCCCGGGGAGCTGTTTTTT.

This clonotype was seen a handful of times. This CDR3 reads CASGRTANTGELFF. Written as DNA, the CDR3 is TGCGCCAGCGGGAGGACCGCGAACACCGGGGAGCTGTTTTTT. This chain links TRBV5-1 with TRBJ2-2, with D possibly being TRBD2 (6 bases). There are 14 residues in the CDR3. Trimming removed 7 bases from V and 0 bases from J, with 10 bases in between. From germline, CDR1 is SGHRS and CDR2 YFSETQ. The variable domain in full, with the rest retrieved from reference TRBV5-1 and TRBJ2-2, is KAGVTQTPRYLIKTRGQQVTLSCSPISGHRSVSWYQQTPGQGLQFLFEYFSETQRNKGNFPGRFSGRQFSNSRSEMNVSTLELGDSALYLCASGRTANTGELFFGEGSRLTVL.

This clonotype was recorded many times. The chain uses TRBV3-1 and TRBJ1-1, with D maybe TRBD1 (6 bases). The CDR3 is made up of 15 amino acids. Germline V gene sequence: CDR1 LGHDT, CDR2 YNNKEL (reference sequence). Trimming left V 4 bases short and J 1 base short, with 13 bases between. CDR3 loop: CASSLIRGANTEAFF. The CDR3, as DNA: TGTGCCAGCAGCCTCATACGGGGGGCGAACACTGAAGCTTTCTTT.

CDR3 DNA sequence: TGTGCCAGCAGCCGAACAGGGTCGGAGGAGACCCAGTACTTC. It translates to CASSRTGSEETQYF. This sequence joins TRBV3-1 and TRBJ2-5; tentative D call: TRBD1 (6 bases). The CDR3 sequence is 14 residues long. Trimming took 4 bases from V and 5 from J, leaving 14 bases between them. Germline CDR1 is LGHDT and CDR2 is YNNKEL (reference sequence).

The chain couples TRBV10-3 to TRBJ2-3; tentatively, D is TRBD1 (6 bases). V shed 4 bases and J shed 0 bases, with 17 bases lying between them. Germline loops: CDR1 ENHRY, CDR2 SYGVKD. CDR3 length: 17 amino acids. In DNA form, the CDR3 reads TGTGCCATCAGTGGACCTCCGGACAGCTATAGCACAGATACGCAGTATTTT. Translation gives CAISGPPDSYSTDTQYF.

There are a few counts of this clonotype. The chain uses TRBV12-3 or TRBV12-4 and TRBJ1-1; tentative D call: TRBD1 (5 bases). The V gene lost 7 bases and the J gene lost 10 bases, with 16 bases spanning the gap. The CDR3 loop spans 12 amino acids. The chain's CDR3 is CASNLGVGRAFF. CDR3 DNA sequence: TGTGCCAGCAACCTCGGTGTGGGGCGAGCTTTCTTT.

The chain uses TRBV19 and TRBJ1-2; the match to TRBD1 covers 10 bases. Germline values: CDR1 LNHDA, CDR2 SQIVND (reference sequence). This CDR3 region has 15 residues. V shed 4 bases, J shed 4 bases, and the junction held 6 bases outside the gene matches. The CDR3 DNA reads as TGTGCCAGTAGTACGCGACAGGGGGCCGGCTATGGCTACACCTTC. As protein: CASSTRQGAGYGYTF.

At least ten counts were recorded for this clonotype. This chain links TRBV11-2 with TRBJ2-2, with D uncertain. The CDR3 runs to 14 residues. CDR1 is SGHAT, CDR2 FQNNGV, per germline. Between the trimmed V and J ends, which lost 5 bases and 4 bases, there was a span of 11 bases. CDR3 DNA: TGTGCCAGCAGCGGGATGGGCTCCACCGGGGAGCTGTTTTTT. Protein product: CASSGMGSTGELFF.

This clonotype was seen more than once but under ten times. V usage is TRBV6-1 and J usage is TRBJ2-7; 8 nucleotides match TRBD1. Germline V gene sequence: CDR1 MNHNS, CDR2 SASEGT. The CDR3 sequence is 14 residues long. V lost 6 bases to trimming and J lost 0 bases; unmatched junction nucleotides: 4. The CDR3 here is CASRQGGSSYEQYF. For the CDR3, the DNA is TGTGCCAGCAGACAGGGGGGAAGCTCCTACGAGCAGTACTTC.

This clonotype was counted only a few times. This chain links TRBV2 with TRBJ1-2, with D possibly TRBD1 on 5 matching bases. This CDR3 is 13 amino acids long. Germline V lookup: CDR1 SNHLY, CDR2 FYNNEI. Trimming removed 8 bases from V and 4 bases from J, with 14 bases in between. CDR3 residues: CASPGREGYGYTF. The CDR3 region has the DNA TGTGCCAGCCCTGGCAGGGAGGGCTATGGCTACACCTTC. Variable domain in full (rest from reference TRBV2 and TRBJ1-2): EPEVTQTPSHQVTQMGQEVILRCVPISNHLYFYWYRQILGQKVEFLVSFYNNEISEKSEIFDDQFSVERPDGSNFTLKIRSTKLEDSAMYFCASPGREGYGYTFGSGTRLTVV.

The V and J genes are TRBV12-5 and TRBJ1-5; TRBD1 is a possible D gene (6 bases). Germline-derived CDR1 and CDR2 are LGHNT and FRNRAP. The length of the CDR3 is 15 residues. V was pared by 1 base and J by 0 bases, with 7 bases between. CDR3 sequence (DNA): TGTGCTAGTGGTTTGGCAGGGGATAGCAATCAGCCCCAGCATTTT. Protein sequence: CASGLAGDSNQPQHF.

This clonotype was observed many times. The gene calls are TRBV30 and TRBJ1-4, with 7 bases aligning to TRBD1. The J segment lost 8 bases and the V segment lost 1 base, leaving 10 bases of the junction unmatched. CDR3 length: 15 residues. CDR1 and CDR2 from the germline V gene are GTSNPN and SVGIG (reference sequence). CDR3 amino acids: CAWSAPGGGQEKLFF. The CDR3 DNA reads TGTGCCTGGAGTGCACCAGGGGGAGGTCAGGAAAAACTGTTTTTT.

This clonotype was detected ten times or more. The gene calls are TRBV7-2 and TRBJ2-5; TRBD1 might be the D (5 bases). This CDR3 comprises 16 residues. The germline CDR1 and CDR2 sequences are SGHTA and FQGNSA. V lost 1 base and J lost 5, with 17 bases in between. CDR3: CASSLERRGLRETQYF. CDR3 bases: TGTGCCAGCAGCTTAGAACGTAGGGGCCTCCGGGAGACCCAGTACTTC.

The chain joins TRBV19 to TRBJ2-1; a weak D match, TRBD1 (6 bases). This CDR3 spans 16 amino acids. Germline values: CDR1 LNHDA, CDR2 SQIVND (reference sequence). Trimming took 5 bases from V and 2 from J, leaving 16 bases between them. This CDR3 is CASSASQGLPYNEQFF. As DNA, the CDR3 is TGTGCCAGTAGTGCCTCACAGGGTTTGCCCTACAATGAGCAGTTCTTC.

This clonotype was seen many times. This rearrangement joins TRBV20-1 to TRBJ2-7; TRBD2 is a possible D gene (5 bases). Trimming pared 7 bases from V and 6 bases from J, leaving 19 bases between. The germline V gene has CDR1 DFQATT and CDR2 SNEGSKA (reference sequence). The length of the CDR3 is 13 residues. CDR3: CSVLAPGVAEQYF. CDR3 nucleotides: TGCAGTGTGCTAGCCCCTGGCGTCGCCGAGCAGTACTTC.